This T cell receptor (beta chain) was observed in a study of cytomegalovirus exposure and HLA in healthy donors. General observations from the study: According to reports, the classifier identified cytomegalovirus status with high specificity and sensitivity.

PCR employed 60 Vbeta and 13 Jbeta primers. Generated by immunoSEQ multiplex PCR, the TCRdb table keeps only in-frame clones and is missing some. The sample shows about 120,000 clones, 70% to 80% of them seen only once. This CDR3 spans 16 amino acids. Between the trimmed V and J ends, which lost 4 bases and 2 bases, there was a span of 18 bases. Germline V gene lookup returns CDR1 SGHRS and CDR2 YFSETQ. This clone appeared a single time. The antigen remains undetermined. The source of this sequence is a woman between 35 and 50 years old in good health and CMV-seropositive. Material for sequencing was PBMCs. V is TRBV5-1 and J is TRBJ2-5; D gene ambiguous. The CDR3, as DNA: TGCGCCAGCAGCGGCGGAGCCTCTTCCGGTCAAGAGACCCAGTACTTC. Translated, it gives CASSGGASSGQETQYF.